A selection of T cell receptor beta chains follows, all from one sample in a study of shared clonotypes between healthy human individuals. TCRdb keeps only in-frame clones here, not all; method: immunoSEQ multiplex PCR. The sample carries 2 million to 2.5 million clones, under 97% recorded once. Sequencing was carried out using naive CD4+ T cells sorted from blood. The source is a man between 18 and 29 years old in good health. Both conserved end residues are part of each CDR3. Fields, in order: J gene, V gene, CDR3 length, D gene, clone size, CDR3 DNA, CDR3 protein. A D gene is named only where the DNA matches it firmly. Not all rows give a size; the values are once, few, many and, for expanded clones, a class.

J: TRBJ2-5
V: TRBV28
length: 14
D: NA
size: once
DNA: TGTGCCAGCAGTCCGGGGACGAACCAAGAGACCCAGTACTTC
CDR3: CASSPGTNQETQYF

J: TRBJ2-2
V: TRBV2
length: 12
D: NA
size: few
DNA: TGTGCCAGCAGTGAGAATGCCGGGGAGCTGTTTTTT
CDR3: CASSENAGELFF

J: TRBJ1-2
V: TRBV12-1
length: 15
D: NA
size: NA
DNA: TGTGCCAGCAGCTTTGCGGACAGCCATCGCTATGGCTACACCTTC
CDR3: CASSFADSHRYGYTF

J: TRBJ2-3
V: TRBV9
length: 17
D: TRBD2
size: NA
DNA: TGTGCCAGCAGCGTAAAGCCTCTAGCGGGAGGTCTGGATACGCAGTATTTT
CDR3: CASSVKPLAGGLDTQYF

J: TRBJ1-1
V: TRBV7-3
length: 17
D: NA
size: NA
DNA: TGTGCCAGCAGCCCCAGCGGGGTTCGTGCAGTCCGCTCCGAAGCTTTCTTT
CDR3: CASSPSGVRAVRSEAFF

J: TRBJ2-3
V: TRBV19
length: 12
D: NA
size: NA
DNA: TGTGCCAGTAGCCAGGGTAGGGGTACGCAGTATTTT
CDR3: CASSQGRGTQYF

J: TRBJ1-5
V: TRBV27
length: 14
D: NA
size: NA
DNA: TGTGCCAGCAGTTCGCCAGAGAAACATCAGCCCCAGCATTTT
CDR3: CASSSPEKHQPQHF

J: TRBJ2-7
V: TRBV2
length: 12
D: NA
size: NA
DNA: TGTGCCAGTAGCAGCGGGCCTTACGAGCAGTACTTC
CDR3: CASSSGPYEQYF

J: TRBJ2-1
V: TRBV7-9
length: 16
D: NA
size: NA
DNA: TGTGCCAGCAGCTTGGCCCGGGACGGCTCCTACAATGAGCAGTTCTTC
CDR3: CASSLARDGSYNEQFF

J: TRBJ2-1
V: TRBV5-1
length: 16
D: NA
size: NA
DNA: TGCGCCAGCAGCGCGGGACAATCAAGCTCCTACAATGAGCAGTTCTTC
CDR3: CASSAGQSSSYNEQFF

J: TRBJ2-5
V: TRBV25-1
length: 15
D: NA
size: NA
DNA: TGTGCCAGCAGTGCCCTAGACAGCGTCGCGGGGACCCAGTACTTC
CDR3: CASSALDSVAGTQYF

J: TRBJ1-5
V: TRBV10-1
length: 16
D: TRBD1
size: NA
DNA: TGCGCCAGTACCAAATGGACAGGCCTTGTGGTGGGGCCCCAGCATTTT
CDR3: CASTKWTGLVVGPQHF

J: TRBJ2-7
V: TRBV21-1
length: 16
D: NA
size: few
DNA: TGTGCCAGCAGCAGGGTTGCCAGGGGGCCATCCTACGAGCAGTACTTC
CDR3: CASSRVARGPSYEQYF

J: TRBJ1-2
V: TRBV7-2
length: 15
D: NA
size: NA
DNA: TGTGCCAGCAGCCAGCAGGGTATAGTTAACTATGGCTACACCTTC
CDR3: CASSQQGIVNYGYTF

J: TRBJ1-2
V: TRBV5-1
length: 15
D: NA
size: NA
DNA: TGCGCCAGCAGCCCGGGGGGTCCAGCTAACTATGGCTACACCTTC
CDR3: CASSPGGPANYGYTF

J: TRBJ2-3
V: TRBV5-1
length: 14
D: NA
size: NA
DNA: TGCGCCAGCAGCTTGGCCCTAGGGCGCGATACGCAGTATTTT
CDR3: CASSLALGRDTQYF

J: TRBJ2-3
V: TRBV7-9
length: 12
D: NA
size: NA
DNA: TGTGCCAGCAGCTGGGAGCAAGATACGCAGTATTTT
CDR3: CASSWEQDTQYF

J: TRBJ2-7
V: TRBV6-5
length: 13
D: TRBD2
size: NA
DNA: TGTGCCAGCAGCAGACTAGCGGACCACGAGCAGTACTTC
CDR3: CASSRLADHEQYF

J: TRBJ2-1
V: TRBV19
length: 15
D: NA
size: NA
DNA: TGTGCCAGTAGTAGCCCTGGGGGCGCCTCCGATGAGCAGTTCTTC
CDR3: CASSSPGGASDEQFF

J: TRBJ2-7
V: TRBV2
length: 15
D: TRBD2
size: NA
DNA: TGTGCCAGCAGTGAAGGACTAGCGGGAGGGCCTGAGCAGTACTTC
CDR3: CASSEGLAGGPEQYF

J: TRBJ2-3
V: TRBV6-1
length: 15
D: NA
size: NA
DNA: TGTGCCAGCAACAGGGCTGGAAGGGGCCAAGATACGCAGTATTTT
CDR3: CASNRAGRGQDTQYF

J: TRBJ2-5
V: TRBV18
length: 13
D: NA
size: NA
DNA: TGTGCCAGCTCCCCGTACTATCAAGAGACCCAGTACTTC
CDR3: CASSPYYQETQYF

J: TRBJ1-1
V: TRBV28
length: 15
D: NA
size: NA
DNA: TGTGCCAGCCGTGGCCCGAGGACATTGAACACTGAAGCTTTCTTT
CDR3: CASRGPRTLNTEAFF

J: TRBJ2-5
V: TRBV5-1
length: 14
D: NA
size: NA
DNA: TGCGCCAGCAGCCCGCTCCCGTACCAAGAGACCCAGTACTTC
CDR3: CASSPLPYQETQYF

J: TRBJ2-7
V: TRBV2
length: 12
D: NA
size: NA
DNA: TGTGCCAGCAGTCCACAGGGAAACGAGCAGTACTTC
CDR3: CASSPQGNEQYF

J: TRBJ2-2
V: TRBV7-3
length: 13
D: TRBD1
size: NA
DNA: TGTGCCAGCAGCCGGACAGGGGCCGGGGAGCTGTTTTTT
CDR3: CASSRTGAGELFF